These T cell receptor beta chains were read from a single sample in a study of CD8 T cells in ankylosing spondylitis. One entry per CDR3 protein, called by TCRdb with MiXCR from the 5' RACE reads. Of more than 650,000 distinct CDR3 sequences listed, approximately 10% are singletons. Sequenced input: blood, either unsorted or a sorted T cell fraction (not recorded which). Every receptor here comes from a male donor with ankylosing spondylitis. The CDR3 runs from the conserved cysteine through the conserved F or W. A D gene is named only where the DNA matches it firmly. Clone size is given for some rows only: seen once, a few or many times, or a class if the clone is expanded.

TRBV7-3	-	-	TRBJ2-1	TGTGCCAGCAGCTTAACAGGGGGGCAGATGAATGAGCAGTTCTTC	CASSLTGGQMNEQFF
TRBV6-2/TRBV6-3	few	TRBD1	TRBJ1-4	TGTGCCAGCAGCTTGAGGACAGGAACGAGGACTAATGAAAAACTGTTTTTT	CASSLRTGTRTNEKLFF
TRBV4-3	few	TRBD2	TRBJ2-3	TGCGCCAGCAGCCAAGTAACTAGCGGGGGGTCAGATACGCAGTATTTT	CASSQVTSGGSDTQYF
TRBV12-3/TRBV12-4	-	-	TRBJ2-2	TGTGCCAGCAGTTTATATAGGAGGGGCGGGGAGCTGTTTTTT	CASSLYRRGGELFF
TRBV6-1	few	-	TRBJ1-3	TGTGCCAGCAGATCTACCGCCGGACCTTCCTCTGGAAACACCATATATTTT	CASRSTAGPSSGNTIYF
TRBV4-1	few	-	TRBJ2-5	TGCGCCAGCAGCCAAGATTACGGAGGTTTGCAGACCCAGTACTTC	CASSQDYGGLQTQYF
TRBV7-2	-	-	TRBJ2-7	TGTGCCAGCAGTCCCAGGCCCCGGGACGAGCAGTACTTC	CASSPRPRDEQYF
TRBV12-3/TRBV12-4	-	TRBD1	TRBJ1-6	TGTGCCAGCAGTCCGCAGGGGGCCAGATCACCCCTCCACTTT	CASSPQGARSPLHF
TRBV9	few	-	TRBJ1-1	TGTGCCAGCAGCCCTGACCCAACGCGGGGCACTGAAGCTTTCTTT	CASSPDPTRGTEAFF
TRBV21-1	-	-	TRBJ2-6	TGTGCCAGCAGCAAAGAGGAATCCCGTCCGGGGGCCAACGTCCTGACTTTC	CASSKEESRPGANVLTF
TRBV7-6	-	TRBD2	TRBJ2-1	TGTGCCAGCAGCTGGGGACTAGCGGGATCGAACTACAATGAGCAGTTCTTC	CASSWGLAGSNYNEQFF
TRBV6-1	few	TRBD1	TRBJ2-7	TGTGCCAGCAAATCAACGGGACAGGGTACCTACGAGCAGTACTTC	CASKSTGQGTYEQYF
TRBV10-3	-	-	TRBJ2-5	TGTGCCATCAGTGGAGGGGAGCAAGAGACCCAGTACTTC	CAISGGEQETQYF
TRBV20-1	few	-	TRBJ2-2	TGCAGTGCTAGAGGGACCTCAAGCACCGGGGAGCTGTTTTTT	CSARGTSSTGELFF
TRBV7-2	many	-	TRBJ1-1	TGTGCCAGCAGCCCTCCCCCGGGACTGAAGAACACTGAAGCTTTCTTT	CASSPPPGLKNTEAFF
TRBV7-6	-	TRBD1	TRBJ1-1	TGTGCCAGCAAAGGGGGCTCAGGGGGTACTGAAGCTTTCTTT	CASKGGSGGTEAFF
TRBV18	-	-	TRBJ1-4	TGTGCCAGCTCACCTTCGGCCCTTAATGAAAAACTGTTTTTT	CASSPSALNEKLFF
TRBV4-2	few	-	TRBJ1-6	TGTGCCAGCAGCCAAGAGACAGCAAATAATTCACCCCTCCACTTT	CASSQETANNSPLHF
TRBV29-1	few	-	TRBJ2-5	TGCAGCGTCGGACCTAGACAAGAGACCCAGTACTTC	CSVGPRQETQYF
TRBV6-2/TRBV6-3	few	TRBD2	TRBJ2-3	TGTGCCAGCAGTTACGCCCGACTAGCCGACTGGGCAGATACGCAGTATTTT	CASSYARLADWADTQYF
TRBV6-4	few	-	TRBJ1-1	TGTGCCAGCACAGGGTATACGAACACTGAAGCTTTCTTT	CASTGYTNTEAFF
TRBV7-2	few	-	TRBJ1-2	TGTGCCAGCAGCTTAGCGGCTAGGAGCCTTGGCCATGGCTACACCTTC	CASSLAARSLGHGYTF
TRBV5-1	-	-	TRBJ1-2	TGCGCCAGCAGCTGGGGACGAGGGAGACTCTCCTATGGCTACACCTTC	CASSWGRGRLSYGYTF
TRBV7-9	-	-	TRBJ2-3	TGTGCCAGCAGCTTCCCTACCCGCCCAGATACGCAGTATTTT	CASSFPTRPDTQYF
TRBV10-3	few	-	TRBJ1-2	TGTGCCATCAGCCCTATCCGGGACCTTGCCGGCTACACCTTC	CAISPIRDLAGYTF
TRBV27	few	-	TRBJ2-7	TGTGCCAGCAGCTTAGGGAGTCCTCGGCTCTACGAGCAGTACTTC	CASSLGSPRLYEQYF
TRBV20-1	once	TRBD1	TRBJ1-2	TGCAGTGCTAAAACTCCCGGGACAGGGGAAGATGGCTACACCTTC	CSAKTPGTGEDGYTF
TRBV7-9	-	-	TRBJ2-1	TGTGCCAGCCAGGGGGGTGACGCCTCCTACAATGAGCAGTTCTTC	CASQGGDASYNEQFF
TRBV4-2	-	-	TRBJ2-7	TGTGCCAGCAGCCAAGAGGCGAGCGACGAGCAGTACTTC	CASSQEASDEQYF